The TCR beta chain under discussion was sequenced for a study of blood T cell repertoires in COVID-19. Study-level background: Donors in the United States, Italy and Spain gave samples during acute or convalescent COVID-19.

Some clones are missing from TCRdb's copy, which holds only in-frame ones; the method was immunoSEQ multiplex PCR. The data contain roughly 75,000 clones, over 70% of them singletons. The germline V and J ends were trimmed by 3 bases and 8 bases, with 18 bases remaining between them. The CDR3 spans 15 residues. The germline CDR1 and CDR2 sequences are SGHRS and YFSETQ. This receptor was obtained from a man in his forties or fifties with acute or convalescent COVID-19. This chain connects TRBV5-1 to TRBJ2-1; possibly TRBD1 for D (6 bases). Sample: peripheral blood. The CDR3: CASSSQGKGSDEQFF. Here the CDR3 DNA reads TGCGCCAGCAGCTCGCAGGGGAAGGGCTCTGATGAGCAGTTCTTC.